The 7 T cell receptor beta chains reported below all come from one sample, sequenced in a study of shared clonotypes between healthy human individuals. The assay was immunoSEQ multiplex PCR, and TCRdb's table has in-frame clones only and misses some. This table holds hundreds of thousands of clones, roughly 96% found once. As defined, naive CD8 cells were CD45RO-negative and positively selected for CCR7, with terminally differentiated effector memory CD45RA+ cells excluded. Input material: naive CD8+ T cells sorted from blood. The receptors come from a woman in her twenties or thirties in good health.

V usage is TRBV6-5 and J usage is TRBJ2-2; D remains unclear. Germline assignment: CDR1 MNHEY and CDR2 SVGAGI. V lost 2 bases, J lost 1 base, and 8 bases lay in between. CDR3 length equals 15 residues. The CDR3 bases are TGTGCCAGCAGTTACGTGGGCGAGAACACCGGGGAGCTGTTTTTT. Amino acid sequence: CASSYVGENTGELFF.

V is TRBV7-2 and J is TRBJ2-1; 7 bases fit TRBD2. The CDR3 runs 15 residues. V was clipped by 4 bases and J by 0 bases; unmatched bases: 3. The germline CDR1 and CDR2 sequences are SGHTA and FQGNSA. The CDR3 protein is CASSSGGGSYNEQFF. The CDR3, as DNA: TGTGCCAGCAGCTCGGGGGGAGGCTCCTACAATGAGCAGTTCTTC.

The rearrangement joins TRBV13 to TRBJ2-5; D possibly corresponds to TRBD1 (5 bases). The J call may be mistaken, given a closer DNA end match to TRBJ2-7. CDR1 and CDR2 (germline): PRHDT, FYEKMQ (reference sequence). The CDR3 is 15 amino acids. CDR3 region: CASSLSSRAPYEQYF. The CDR3 nucleotides are TGTGCCAGCAGCCTCTCCTCCAGGGCCCCCTACGAGCAGTACTTC.

The J gene is TRBJ2-2, the V gene TRBV6-5; 7 positions agree with TRBD1. The CDR3 has 13 residues. V lost 2 bases, J lost 6 bases, and 0 bases stayed unmatched. CDR1 and CDR2 from the germline V gene are MNHEY and SVGAGI. CDR3 in amino acids: CASSYQGAGELFF. CDR3 sequence (DNA): TGTGCCAGCAGTTACCAGGGGGCCGGGGAGCTGTTTTTT.

The rearrangement links TRBV19 to TRBJ2-3; D remains unclear. Germline V gene data show CDR1 as LNHDA and CDR2 as SQIVND (reference sequence). This CDR3 is built from 11 residues. V dropped 10 bases and J dropped 0 bases, with 5 bases sitting between them. CDR3 sequence: CATLSTDTQYF. The CDR3 DNA follows: TGTGCCACGCTGAGCACAGATACGCAGTATTTT.

This clone appeared a few times. The rearrangement uses TRBV6-5 and TRBJ1-1; D gene unclear. The CDR3 consists of 14 residues. V was cut by 10 bases and J by 1 base, with 16 bases left in between. Germline-derived CDR1 and CDR2 are MNHEY and SVGAGI. DNA of the CDR3: TGTGCCATCCCCTCATTGGTCAAGAACACTGAAGCTTTCTTT. Protein sequence: CAIPSLVKNTEAFF.

The chain carries TRBV7-6 and TRBJ1-4, with D hard to call. Germline loops: CDR1 SGHVS, CDR2 FNYEAQ. The CDR3 totals 16 residues. V was shortened by 0 bases and J by 8 bases, with 16 bases between the two germline ends. CDR3 in amino acids: CASSLALEGVGEKLFF. The CDR3 DNA sequence: TGTGCCAGCAGCTTAGCGCTTGAGGGTGTAGGCGAAAAACTGTTTTTT.